The entry below gives a single TCR beta chain sequence along with its context. The clone's antigen remains unknown. Base quality data are lacking; no much larger clone is found one base away. The 40 or so donors, aged about 6 to 95 years, were systemically healthy Caucasian individuals from Russia. Roughly 9 milliliters of peripheral blood were drawn from each donor into EDTA-treated Vacutainer tubes. Ficoll-Paque density-gradient centrifugation was used to isolate PBMCs, with at least 6.5 million per sample. Trizol reagent was used to extract total RNA from PBMCs, with at least 5 micrograms per sample. Naive CD45RAhigh/CD27high T cell percentages were measured by flow cytometry on a PBMC aliquot from every donor. For this chain, trimming is 4 bases at the V end and 11 bases at the J end, and the number of junction bases without a gene match is 16. The CDR3 holds 15 amino acids from the cysteine to the phenylalanine. The retained sequence is limited to the CDR3, 45 bases, with the frame set at the first base. According to the germline V gene, CDR1 reads SGHRS and CDR2 reads YFSETQ.

The sample is drawn from a study of blood T cells in healthy people across ages (dated by TCRdb to about 2015). The study in broad terms: Template switching captured roughly one uniquely barcoded TCR beta cDNA molecule per two T cells in model experiments. Using deep sequencing normalized with unique cDNA molecular identifiers, the study measured how TCR beta repertoire diversity changes with age. The donors were split into four age groups: young (average about 15 years), middle-aged (39), aged (approximately 60) and long-lived (about 74). To avoid experimental bias, donors of different ages were distributed randomly across sequencing lanes. For two donors (one aged 18 to 29 and one aged 80 or older), the study analyzed two additional independent replicas of 1 million unique cDNA reads from the same blood draw.

Study-wide conclusions, independent of this receptor: Compared with the aged group, the long-lived group had more naive CD4+ T cells, fewer expanded clones and increased TCR diversity, suggesting age selection. Estimates of total diversity based on one million sequenced T cells were regarded as lower bounds and as underestimates. Observed TCR beta diversity per million T cells fell roughly linearly with age, and a significant reduction was already apparent by age about 43. Donor CMV infection status was unknown, potentially confounding age-related changes in expanded clonotypes. The percentage of naive T cells measured by flow cytometry correlated strongly with observed TCR beta diversity. Since profiling was done on bulk unsorted PBMCs, naive and antigen-experienced compartments could not be conclusively compared.

Library method: 5' RACE. Sequencing was performed on an Illumina HiSeq 2500. A second PCR of roughly 6 to 11 cycles was run with a J-beta primer mix and a sample-barcoded 5' primer. A unique molecular identifier was introduced onto each TCR beta cDNA molecule by a template-switch 5' adaptor carrying 12 random nucleotides. Each sample yielded at least 3 million CDR3-containing paired-end reads. The Mint cDNA synthesis kit, primed by a TRBC-specific oligonucleotide, was used to synthesize first-strand cDNA from all RNA. After uracil-DNA glycosylase treatment, a first 18-cycle PCR used universal primers M1SS and BC2_uni_R on all cDNA. On the authors' methods: Normalization of each sample was performed by random selection of 1 million high-quality reads, each carrying a distinct molecular identifier. Instead of being binned into consensus sequences, reads that shared molecular identifiers were thrown out. MiTCR, with a Q25 quality threshold and the strictest error-elimination algorithm, was used for CDR3 identification, clonotype clustering and error correction. Lower-bound total TCR beta diversity was estimated with a nonparametric unseen species model using Euler transformation. Clones were called with MiXCR by TCRdb after fastp trimmed the public reads at Q25, and only in-frame beta chains were retained. Rows are combined by CDR3 protein, so each entry shows the most common genes and DNA. TCRdb assigned the V and J calls; the authors' analysis was not used. The sample includes hundreds of thousands of distinct CDR3 sequences, with 45% to 65% observed a single time. Together, the top ten hold over 35% of the sample.

Source material: blood. Recombination linked TRBV5-1 to TRBJ2-5; TRBD1 aligns with 8 central bases. The receptor was derived from a man aged 55 to 69 in good health. The nucleotide sequence reads as follows: TGCGCCAGCAGCATTCAGGGGGCGCGGTACAATGAGCAGTACTTC. This gives the protein CASSIQGARYNEQYF.